Sequencing of this TCR beta chain was carried out in a study of blood T cell repertoires in COVID-19. Original processing notes: Estimation of nucleated cell counts was performed using reference gene primer amplification. Only in-frame clones appear in the TCRdb table, and some are missing; sequencing was by immunoSEQ multiplex PCR. From that table come the V and J calls and clone size; the DNA was used to work out D and trimming. The table lists over 350,000 clones, about 89% of them singletons. The CDR3 extends over 20 amino acids. Germline V gene data show CDR1 as SNHLY and CDR2 as FYNNEI. V was clipped by 6 bases and J by 4 bases; unmatched bases: 18.

V gene TRBV2 combines with J gene TRBJ2-3; 14 bases are a match to TRBD2. Material: PBMCs or T cells enriched from blood (not recorded which). This clonotype was sampled from a woman in her 40s who had been exposed to COVID-19. The CDR3 DNA reads TGTGCCAGCAGAGCCCGGACTAGCGGGGGGCTCGGGGTTACTTCAGATACGCAGTATTTT. Its translation: CASRARTSGGLGVTSDTQYF.